A selection of T cell receptor beta chains follows, all from one sample in a study of STAT5B mutations in CD4+ large granular lymphocyte leukemia. Some clones are missing from TCRdb's copy, which holds only in-frame ones; the method was immunoSEQ multiplex PCR. The sample carries about 34,000 clones, about four fifths recorded once. Sequences were obtained from CD4+ T cells from blood buffy coats. These receptors were taken from a human donor in good health. CDR3s include the opening cysteine and the closing phenylalanine or tryptophan.

>TRBV11-2|TRBJ1-3
CASSLEGTGAAGNTIYF
>TRBV2|TRBJ1-1
CASSLGVAGNTEAFF
>TRBV19|TRBJ2-7
CASSMSNYEQYF
>TRBV5-5|TRBJ1-2
CASSLSSGYGYTF
>TRBV25-1|TRBJ2-7
CASSPWTGGYEQYF
>TRBV10-3|TRBJ2-2
CAISDFDRVGTGELFF
>TRBV11-2|TRBJ2-2
CASSELRDRVSGELFF
>TRBV4-1|TRBJ2-3
CASSQDETSGSRNTQYF
>TRBV6-6|TRBJ1-2
CASSYRDRGDGYTF
>TRBV21-1|TRBJ2-3
CASSKINSLTDTQYF
>TRBV7-2|TRBJ1-1
CASSLIGSYTEAFF
>TRBV29-1|TRBJ2-6
CSVSTGGTGANVLTF
>TRBV25-1|TRBJ1-1
CASSDPFGFGDTEAFF
>TRBV5-1|TRBJ2-6
CASSLTTAAYYSGANVLTF
>TRBV5-1|TRBJ2-7
CASSWGIRQGRDYEQYF
>TRBV5-6|TRBJ1-4
CASSWRGNEKLFF